This T cell receptor beta chain was sequenced in a study of Graves' ophthalmopathy and Graves' hyperthyroidism. Study as a whole: At the time of initial diagnosis and before any treatment, peripheral blood was collected. Findings of the study overall: Among expanded thyroid clonotypes above 0.001 frequency, most also occurred in blood. Sensitivity reached roughly 90% and specificity around 81% for a 13-signature model separating ophthalmopathy from stable hyperthyroidism.

This clonotype has a count of ten or more. Its antigen remains unidentified. Amplification of the TCR beta CDR3 regions used RNA transcripts (as template). Following a first-round RT-PCR that used HTBI primers, a second-round multiplex PCR was carried out. In TCRdb, the multiplex PCR reads were re-called with MiXCR into one record per CDR3 protein. Of about 660,000 distinct CDR3 sequences listed, just over 40% are singletons. The specimen was peripheral blood. This TCR derives from an adult man with Graves' ophthalmopathy.

The CDR3: CASSLSVGRAFSPLHF. Here the CDR3 DNA reads TGTGCCAGCAGCTTAAGTGTCGGCAGGGCATTTTCACCCCTCCACTTT. V is TRBV7-3 and J is TRBJ1-6, with a possible D match to TRBD1 (5 bases). V was cut by 1 base and J by 9 bases, with 16 bases left in between. The length of the CDR3 is 16 residues. Germline CDR1 SGHTA, CDR2 FQGTGA.